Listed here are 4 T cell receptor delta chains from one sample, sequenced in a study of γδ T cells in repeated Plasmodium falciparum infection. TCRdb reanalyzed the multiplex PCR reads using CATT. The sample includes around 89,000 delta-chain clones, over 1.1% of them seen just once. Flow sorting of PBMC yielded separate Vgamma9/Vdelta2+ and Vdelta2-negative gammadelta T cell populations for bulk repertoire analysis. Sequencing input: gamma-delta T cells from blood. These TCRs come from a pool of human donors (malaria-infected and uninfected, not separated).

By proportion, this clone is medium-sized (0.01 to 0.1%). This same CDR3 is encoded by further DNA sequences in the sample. CDR3 amino acids: CACDTVPGAGGGTGSTDKLIF. The CDR3 region has the DNA TGTGCCTGTGACACCGTTCCCGGTGCTGGGGGAGGAACGGGTAGCACCGATAAACTCATCTTT. This chain uses TRDV2 with TRDJ1; 8 bases are a match to TRDD3. Germline values: CDR1 GEAIGNYY, CDR2 EKD. J gave up 1 base and V 0 bases, and 21 bases lay outside the gene matches. The CDR3 extends over 21 amino acids.

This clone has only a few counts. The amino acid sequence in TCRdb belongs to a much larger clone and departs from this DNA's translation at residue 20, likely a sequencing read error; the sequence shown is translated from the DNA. This CDR3 reads CACDTDEGSQSTGGAYTDKPIF. The CDR3 DNA is TGTGCCTGTGACACCGACGAAGGAAGTCAGAGTACTGGGGGGGCCTACACCGATAAACCCATCTTT. The J gene has no call, while the V gene is TRDV2; the tabulated D call, TRDD3, remains unverified against the DNA. The CDR3 runs to 22 residues. CDR1 and CDR2 (germline): GEAIGNYY, EKD.

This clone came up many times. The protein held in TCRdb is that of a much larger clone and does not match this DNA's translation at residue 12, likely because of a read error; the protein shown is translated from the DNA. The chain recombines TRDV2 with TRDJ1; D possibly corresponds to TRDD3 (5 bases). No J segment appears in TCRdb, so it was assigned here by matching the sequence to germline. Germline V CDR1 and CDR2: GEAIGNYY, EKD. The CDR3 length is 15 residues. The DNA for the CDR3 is TGTGCCTGTGACCAAATTTCCCGGGGAACCGATGAACTCATCTTT. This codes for CACDQISRGTDELIF.

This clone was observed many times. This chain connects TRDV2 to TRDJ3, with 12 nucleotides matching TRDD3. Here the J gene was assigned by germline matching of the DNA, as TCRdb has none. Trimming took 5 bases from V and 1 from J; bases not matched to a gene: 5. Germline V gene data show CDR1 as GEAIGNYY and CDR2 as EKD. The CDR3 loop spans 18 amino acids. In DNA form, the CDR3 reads TGTGCCTGTGCTGGGGGATACGGCGCGTCCTGGGACACCCGACAGATGTTTTTC. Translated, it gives CACAGGYGASWDTRQMFF.